The 29 T cell receptor beta chains reported below all come from one sample, sequenced in a study of OX40 agonist ivuxolimab in advanced cancers. Clones were sequenced by immunoSEQ multiplex PCR, and TCRdb holds only the in-frame ones, with some missing. The sample consists of fewer than 85,000 clones, roughly 90% of them appearing once. The source was CD4+ or CD8+ T cells sorted from blood, collected in a trial of the OX40 agonist ivuxolimab. These receptors all come from an adult with an advanced solid tumor such as melanoma, head and neck, liver or kidney cancer.

The chain carries TRBV11-3 and TRBJ2-1; 7 positions match TRBD1. Germline V gene lookup returns CDR1 SGHNT and CDR2 YENEEA. V gave up 5 bases and J gave up 2 bases; unmatched junction bases: 9. This CDR3 comprises 16 residues. The DNA for the CDR3 is TGTGCCAGCAGCATTAGAGAAACAGGGGCCTACAATGAGCAGTTCTTC. Amino acids: CASSIRETGAYNEQFF.

The sample holds one count of this clone. The CDR3 region is CASSLFSVRGTQYF. CDR3 DNA sequence: TGTGCCAGCAGTTTATTCTCGGTTCGGGGTACGCAGTATTTT. This sequence joins TRBV28 and TRBJ2-3; perhaps TRBD2 as D (5 bases). The CDR3 totals 14 residues. Trimming left V 1 base short and J 8 bases short, with 13 bases between. From germline, CDR1 is MDHEN and CDR2 SYDVKM.

The rearrangement uses TRBV2 and TRBJ2-5; 7 nucleotides agree with TRBD2. Per the germline V gene, CDR1 is SNHLY and CDR2 is FYNNEI. The CDR3 is made up of 13 amino acids. With V trimmed by 4 bases and J by 3 bases, 2 bases remained unmatched. The CDR3 loop is CASSGLAEETQYF. Here the CDR3 DNA reads TGTGCCAGCAGTGGTCTAGCGGAAGAGACCCAGTACTTC.

The chain is built from TRBV11-1 and TRBJ2-1; TRBD2 aligns across 7 bases. With 8 bases clipped from V and 2 bases from J, the junction kept 6 bases outside the gene matches. The CDR3 loop spans 14 amino acids. In germline, CDR1 is SGHAT, CDR2 FQDESV (reference sequence). The CDR3 coding sequence is TGTGCCAGCGTGCGGGGGATCCCCTACAATGAGCAGTTCTTC. Residues: CASVRGIPYNEQFF.

This clone has just one count. The chain uses TRBV11-3 and TRBJ2-7, with 9 positions matching TRBD1. CDR1 and CDR2 from the germline V gene are SGHNT and YENEEA. J lost 2 bases, V lost 1 base, and 6 bases had no gene match. CDR3 length: 16 amino acids. DNA of the CDR3: TGTGCCAGCAGCTTAGGAGGGGGACAGGGCACCTACGAGCAGTACTTC. Translation gives CASSLGGGQGTYEQYF.

The rearrangement joins TRBV10-3 to TRBJ2-1; D remains ambiguous. From germline, CDR1 is ENHRY and CDR2 SYGVKD. CDR3 length: 13 residues. The ends were cut back, 2 bases at V and 8 bases at J, with 10 bases in the middle. The CDR3 bases are TGTGCCATCAGTGAGCCGACTGTTGATGAGCAGTTCTTC. It is translated as CAISEPTVDEQFF.

The rearrangement joins TRBV21-1 to TRBJ2-3; the DNA was not compared with TRBD2, the D call given in the table. TRBV21-1 is a known pseudogene. CDR3 length: 15 amino acids. This CDR3 is CARTQRGLGGDTQYF. The CDR3 DNA reads TGTGCGAGAACCCAACGGGGGTTAGGAGGGGATACGCAGTATTTT.

The V call is TRBV29-1, the J call TRBJ2-3; D could derive from TRBD1 or TRBD2 (5 bases each). From germline, CDR1 is SQVTM and CDR2 ANQGSEA. The CDR3 runs 15 residues. Trimming took off 5 bases at V and 0 bases at J, with 15 bases between the two ends. Here the CDR3 reads CSVSNWGSSTDTQYF. The CDR3 coding sequence is TGCAGCGTTTCGAACTGGGGGTCTAGCACAGATACGCAGTATTTT.

The genes are TRBV28 and TRBJ1-5; maybe TRBD1 (5 bases). Per germline, CDR1 MDHEN and CDR2 SYDVKM. The ends were cut back, 5 bases at V and 3 bases at J, with 14 bases in the middle. This CDR3 is built from 15 residues. The CDR3 region is CASSPGAFYNQPQHF. CDR3 nucleotides: TGTGCCAGCAGTCCCGGGGCCTTCTACAATCAGCCCCAGCATTTT.

This clone appeared a few times. V gene TRBV6-1 combines with J gene TRBJ1-1; no firm D call. The CDR3 sequence is 13 residues long. Trimming removed 6 bases from V and 7 bases from J, with 15 bases in between. Germline V CDR1 and CDR2: MNHNS, SASEGT. The CDR3 nucleotides read TGTGCCAGCAGCCTTGTTCGAACAGATGAAGCTTTCTTT. Translating it yields CASSLVRTDEAFF.

The gene calls are TRBV10-1 and TRBJ1-3; no clear D gene. V was clipped by 7 bases and J by 7 bases, with 14 bases between them. CDR1 is WNHNN, CDR2 SYGVQD, per germline (reference sequence). The CDR3 runs to 13 residues. The CDR3 DNA sequence: TGCGCCAGCACCCAAGTCCTCGGGAACACCATATATTTT. Protein sequence: CASTQVLGNTIYF.

This clone has more than one count but fewer than ten. The J gene is TRBJ2-2, the V gene TRBV29-1, with unresolved D. With 0 bases removed from V and 0 bases from J, the gap between germline ends came to 5 bases. The CDR3 spans 14 residues. CDR1 is SQVTM and CDR2 is ANQGSEA in the germline V gene. The CDR3 protein is CSVEEGTNTGELFF. CDR3 bases: TGCAGCGTTGAAGAGGGTACGAACACCGGGGAGCTGTTTTTT.

The rearrangement joins TRBV29-1 to TRBJ1-3; D is unclear. Germline CDR1 SQVTM, CDR2 ANQGSEA. The V gene lost 7 bases and the J gene lost 0 bases, with 13 bases spanning the gap. This CDR3 region has 14 residues. CDR3 DNA: TGCAGCGCCCAAAGGGCGAACTCTGGAAACACCATATATTTT. Its protein is CSAQRANSGNTIYF. Looking up the rest from reference TRBV29-1 and TRBJ1-3 gives the full variable domain: SAVISQKPSRDICQRGTSLTIQCQVDSQVTMMFWYRQQPGQSLTLIATANQGSEATYESGFVIDKFPISRPNLTFSTLTVSNMSPEDSSIYLCSAQRANSGNTIYFGEGSWLTVV.

The gene calls are TRBV6-5 and TRBJ2-5; the D gene could be TRBD1 or TRBD2 (5 bases each). CDR3 size: 15 residues. The V end was cut by 0 bases, the J end by 4 bases, with 12 bases between. Germline V lookup: CDR1 MNHEY, CDR2 SVGAGI. CDR3 region: CASSYSITRGETQYF. In DNA form, the CDR3 reads TGTGCCAGCAGTTACTCGATAACTAGGGGAGAGACCCAGTACTTC.

The V gene is TRBV6-1, the J gene TRBJ1-5; D perhaps matches TRBD1 (6 bases). The CDR3 extends over 15 amino acids. Per germline, CDR1 MNHNS and CDR2 SASEGT. V was pared by 4 bases and J by 2 bases, with 12 bases between. The CDR3: CASSAPGGGNQPQHF. CDR3 nucleotides: TGTGCCAGCAGTGCGCCGGGGGGCGGCAATCAGCCCCAGCATTTT.

CDR3 DNA: TGTGCCAGCAGTTTATCCGGGACAGGGGGCCGGGGCAATCAGCCCCAGCATTTT. Protein sequence: CASSLSGTGGRGNQPQHF. J is TRBJ1-5 and V is TRBV28; 12 bases line up with TRBD1. J gave up 2 bases and V 1 base, and 6 bases lay outside the gene matches. Germline V CDR1 and CDR2: MDHEN, SYDVKM. This CDR3 region has 18 residues. The full variable domain, completed using reference TRBV28 and TRBJ1-5, is DVKVTQSSRYLVKRTGEKVFLECVQDMDHENMFWYRQDPGLGLRLIYFSYDVKMKEKGDIPEGYSVSREKKERFSLILESASTNQTSMYLCASSLSGTGGRGNQPQHFGDGTRLSIL.

The genes are TRBV5-1 and TRBJ1-1; D is possibly TRBD1 (6 bases). V was shortened by 9 bases and J by 4 bases, with 16 bases between the two germline ends. In germline, CDR1 is SGHRS, CDR2 YFSETQ. This CDR3 region has 13 residues. CDR3 sequence reads: CAKNRDVGTEAFF. The CDR3 region has the DNA TGCGCCAAGAACAGGGACGTGGGCACTGAAGCTTTCTTT.

The CDR3 region is CASSRGSSYNEQFF. The CDR3 nucleotides read TGTGCCAGCTCACGGGGAAGTTCCTACAATGAGCAGTTCTTC. The chain has TRBV18 and TRBJ2-1; D not certain. Germline loops: CDR1 KGHSH, CDR2 LQKENI. V lost 4 bases, J lost 1 base, and 8 bases lay in between. CDR3 length: 14 amino acids.

V usage is TRBV7-9 and J usage is TRBJ2-5, with 10 bases aligning to TRBD1. CDR3 length: 15 amino acids. Losses at the gene ends were 5 bases for V and 4 bases for J; bases not matched to a gene: 7. CDR1 and CDR2 from the germline V gene are SEHNR and FQNEAQ (reference sequence). CDR3 residues: CASSTRTGGGETQYF. As DNA, the CDR3 is TGTGCCAGCAGCACCAGGACAGGGGGAGGAGAGACCCAGTACTTC.

Here the CDR3 reads CASSEVLGGEQFF. The DNA of the CDR3 is TGTGCCAGCAGTGAAGTCCTAGGTGGTGAGCAGTTCTTC. The chain couples TRBV2 to TRBJ2-1; D not resolved. Germline lookup yields CDR1 SNHLY and CDR2 FYNNEI. The CDR3 is made up of 13 amino acids. Trimming cost V 1 base and J 9 bases, with 10 bases left between them.

The V and J genes are TRBV27 and TRBJ1-1; 9 bases match TRBD1. Looked up from germline, CDR1 is MNHEY and CDR2 is SMNVEV (reference sequence). There are 16 residues in the CDR3. After removal of 4 bases from V and 0 bases from J, the junction contained 6 bases not matched to a gene. The CDR3 nucleotides are TGTGCCAGCAGTTCCGGGACAGGGCAAGTGAACACTGAAGCTTTCTTT. This sequence encodes CASSSGTGQVNTEAFF.

The V and J genes are TRBV19 and TRBJ2-3; no reliable D call. V lost 1 base, J lost 4 bases, and 6 bases lay in between. The CDR3 is made up of 13 amino acids. The germline V gene encodes CDR1 LNHDA and CDR2 SQIVND (reference sequence). CDR3 in DNA: TGTGCCAGTAGTATAGGAACGGCAGATACGCAGTATTTT. This gives the protein CASSIGTADTQYF.

The V and J genes are TRBV7-9 and TRBJ1-2, with D unresolved. This CDR3 comprises 13 residues. Germline CDR1 is SEHNR and CDR2 is FQNEAQ (reference sequence). V dropped 1 base and J dropped 8 bases, with 11 bases sitting between them. The CDR3 nucleotides are TGTGCCAGCAGCTTAGACAGCCATCGGGGCTACACCTTC. Translated: CASSLDSHRGYTF. Complete variable domain (other parts from reference TRBV7-9 and TRBJ1-2): DTGVSQNPRHKITKRGQNVTFRCDPISEHNRLYWYRQTLGQGPEFLTYFQNEAQLEKSRLLSDRFSAERPKGSFSTLEIQRTEQGDSAMYLCASSLDSHRGYTFGSGTRLTVV.

V and J are TRBV9 and TRBJ2-2; 7 bases match TRBD1. The CDR3 totals 15 residues. CDR1 is SGDLS and CDR2 is YYNGEE in the germline V gene. V gave up 4 bases and J gave up 1 base; unmatched junction bases: 4. In nucleotides, the CDR3 is TGTGCCAGCAGCATCCGGACAGGGAACACCGGGGAGCTGTTTTTT. Translated, it gives CASSIRTGNTGELFF.

The genes are TRBV19 and TRBJ2-1; 13 bases fit TRBD2. Germline-derived CDR1 and CDR2 are LNHDA and SQIVND (reference sequence). Trimming took 2 bases from V and 9 from J; bases not matched to a gene: 7. This CDR3 is built from 16 residues. In DNA, the CDR3 is TGTGCCAGTAGTATATGGGGGACTAGCGGGAATGGTGAGCAGTTCTTC. This encodes CASSIWGTSGNGEQFF. Variable domain in full (rest from reference TRBV19 and TRBJ2-1): DGGITQSPKYLFRKEGQNVTLSCEQNLNHDAMYWYRQDPGQGLRLIYYSQIVNDFQKGDIAEGYSVSREKKESFPLTVTSAQKNPTAFYLCASSIWGTSGNGEQFFGPGTRLTVL.

J is TRBJ2-3 and V is TRBV29-1, with 10 bases aligning to TRBD2. The germline V gene has CDR1 SQVTM and CDR2 ANQGSEA. The CDR3 has 19 amino acids. After removal of 4 bases from V and 5 bases from J, the junction contained 21 bases not matched to a gene. The CDR3 loop reads CSVGRQGVSGGALGDTQYF. The CDR3 DNA follows: TGCAGCGTTGGGAGACAGGGTGTGAGCGGGGGGGCCTTAGGAGATACGCAGTATTTT.

This sequence joins TRBV10-1 and TRBJ2-3; D gene unclear. Trimming took off 4 bases at V and 7 bases at J, with 12 bases between the two ends. CDR3 length: 13 amino acids. CDR1 and CDR2 (germline): WNHNN, SYGVQD (reference sequence). This chain's CDR3 is CASSVPPSNTQYF. The CDR3 nucleotides are TGCGCCAGCAGTGTCCCCCCCTCGAATACGCAGTATTTT.

The chain combines TRBV6-1 with TRBJ2-1; TRBD1 agrees at 9 bases. The CDR3 covers 13 residues. Unmatched junction bases numbered 4, after V lost 8 bases and J lost 5 bases. CDR1 is MNHNS, CDR2 SASEGT, per germline. CDR3 protein: CASRQGVNNEQFF. As DNA, the CDR3 is TGTGCCAGCCGACAGGGGGTAAACAATGAGCAGTTCTTC.

The J gene is TRBJ2-1, the V gene TRBV11-2; 8 bases agree with TRBD2. The J segment lost 7 bases and the V segment lost 5 bases, leaving 16 bases of the junction unmatched. Germline CDR1 is SGHAT and CDR2 is FQNNGV. The CDR3 is 17 residues long. The CDR3, as DNA: TGTGCCAGCAGCCCCGGACTAGCCGGGAGTTGGATTAATGAGCAGTTCTTC. Translated: CASSPGLAGSWINEQFF.